A selection of T cell receptor beta chains follows, all from one sample in a study of T cell repertoires in urothelial bladder cancer. The method was immunoSEQ multiplex PCR; TCRdb's version includes in-frame clones alone and lacks a portion of them. The repertoire consists of 13,000 or so clones, with 60% to 70% occurring once and the leading ten covering roughly 8.7%. Sequencing used tumor-infiltrating cells from bladder cancer. These receptors came from a human donor with urothelial carcinoma. The conserved cysteine and the conserved F or W are not part of the CDR3 here.

TRBV10-1 | ASSLSRDRDEKLF
TRBV29-1 | SVEDRHETGRYGYT
TRBV5-1 | ASSEGQADEKLF
TRBV9 | ASSVVSGGVNEQF
TRBV11-2 | ASSPAGGVTGELF
TRBV5-3 | ARSSEGTGELF
TRBV14 | ASSQELRANSPLH
TRBV19 | ASKWDRADEKLF
TRBV21-1 | ASSKVARHGYT
TRBV6-5 | ASRYGQGEQY
TRBV18 | ASSPAEGYGYT
TRBV18 | ASSPPGGGNTEAF
TRBV14 | ASSQGLAANTGELF
TRBV19 | ASSPRQGGVIPSAF
TRBV2 | ASTPTGGRTEAF
TRBV29-1 | SVPLTGNYGYT
TRBV4-1 | ASSVRPRQEQETQY
TRBV7-2 | ASSTTGSGDTIY
TRBV11-3 | ASSLVIRTNEKLF
TRBV6-5 | ASSSGDRGPQY
TRBV4-1 | ASSQDRPSTQY
TRBV6-5 | ASSYGGKRTDTQY
TRBV11-3 | ASSFYSQPYEQY
TRBV19 | ASSGLRATNEKLF
TRBV6-6 | ASSTGTSYYIQY
TRBV5-5 | ASSLDGGARSGANVLT
TRBV19 | ASSRQLTNTEAF
TRBV7-6 | ASSWGQPNPGNTIY
TRBV12-5 | ASAGTENQPQH
TRBV5-1 | ASSLEFMVAGELF
TRBV6-7 | ASSYRAGGTETQY
TRBV6-1 | ASNANGGQPQH
TRBV6-1 | ASGWETQY
TRBV5-4 | ASRYGGGRDEQY
TRBV7-2 | ASSRTPGLSTDTQY
TRBV7-8 | ASSLGTPYTDTQY
TRBV21-1 | ASSAPGGTEGRVNEKLF
TRBV18 | ASSVQGLNTGELF
TRBV11-2 | ASSLDPGRPNYGYT
TRBV9 | ASSVGGIHSGNTIY
TRBV5-5 | ASSPGLAGPYEQY
TRBV29-1 | SVVYGGVQGEQF
TRBV6-5 | ASKRGSFYEQY
TRBV7-2 | ASSQGTSNYGYT
TRBV19 | ASDEGPGGYNSPLH
TRBV7-6 | ASSSTGWDSPLH
TRBV9 | ASSARTSGAETQY
TRBV7-2 | ASSSSGGFQETQY
TRBV6-5 | ASSITGGSNQPQH
TRBV7-9 | ASSLQGGNTEAF